Reported below is one T cell receptor (beta chain). This sample is drawn from a study of regulatory T cells in long-lasting Graves disease. Study-level background: For under 3 months, newly diagnosed Graves' patients had been taking antithyroid drugs.

Arm-PCR with iRepertoire HTBI primers amplified the CDR3 regions for these TCR beta libraries. TCRdb ran MiXCR on the multiplex PCR reads and lists one entry per CDR3 protein. Of about 540,000 distinct CDR3 sequences listed, roughly 13% were seen once; the top ten hold about 9.1%. Regarding time point: newly diagnosed GD, antithyroid drugs for less than 3 months. RNA from PBMCs was the source of the TCR library. The same sample was also studied in work on T cells in Graves' hyperthyroidism and ophthalmopathy. As that study records: Patients were aged 18 to 65, had disease duration under 2 months, and had newly diagnosed hyperthyroidism. The TCR CDR3 was amplified in a first-round RT-PCR using the HTBI primer set.

The source is a man aged 25 to 40 with Graves disease. The sequences come from peripheral blood mononuclear cells (PBMCs), collected at new diagnosis, from a patient treated with antithyroid drugs.

The CDR3 protein is CASSDHDSNQPQHF. For the CDR3, the DNA is TGTGCCAGCAGTGACCACGACAGCAATCAGCCCCAGCATTTT. The chain employs TRBV25-1 and TRBJ1-5; D is ambiguous. Looked up from germline, CDR1 is MGHDK and CDR2 is SYGVNS. Trimming pared 3 bases from V and 1 base from J, leaving 7 bases between. This CDR3 spans 14 amino acids.